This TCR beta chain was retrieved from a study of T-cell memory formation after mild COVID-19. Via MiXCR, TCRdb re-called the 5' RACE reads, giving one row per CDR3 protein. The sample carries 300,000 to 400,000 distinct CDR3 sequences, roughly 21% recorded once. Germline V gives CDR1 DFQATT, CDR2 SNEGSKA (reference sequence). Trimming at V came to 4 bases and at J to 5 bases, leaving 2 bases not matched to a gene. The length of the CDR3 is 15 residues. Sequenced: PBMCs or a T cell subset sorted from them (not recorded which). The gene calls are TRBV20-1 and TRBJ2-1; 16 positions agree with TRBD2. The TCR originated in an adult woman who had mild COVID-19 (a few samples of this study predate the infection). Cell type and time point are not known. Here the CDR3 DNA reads TGCAGTGCTATCGGGACTAGCGGGAGGGACAATGAGCAGTTCTTC. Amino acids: CSAIGTSGRDNEQFF.